The present entry profiles one T cell receptor (beta chain) with its context. This clonotype was seen only a few times. No cognate antigen has been identified for it. The sample holds no much larger clone one base away, and base qualities are not on file. The data stem from a study of T cells in Graves' hyperthyroidism and ophthalmopathy (dated by TCRdb to about 2019). The study in broad terms: Peripheral blood was collected at initial diagnosis, before any treatment. A discovery cohort of roughly 96 patients, roughly 40 with Graves' ophthalmopathy and more than 55 with stable Graves' hyperthyroidism, was used to find distinguishing TCR V-J signatures. An independent validation cohort of under 20 hyperthyroidism patients and more than 15 patients who later progressed to ophthalmopathy tested prospective prediction of ophthalmopathy. The 85 to 100 discovery patients were divided at random into training and test sets in a 7:3 ratio. In about 6 Graves' hyperthyroidism patients, the study also compared T-cell repertoires from thyroid tissue with T-cell repertoires from blood. After sampling, hyperthyroidism patients received methimazole starting at 30 mg daily, and ophthalmopathy patients received high-dose intravenous methylprednisolone. The paper reports TCR Vbeta CDR3 sequencing of about 140 peripheral blood samples: around 45 ophthalmopathy, under 80 hyperthyroidism and approximately 17 progressor patients.

The germline V gene gives CDR1 as MGHRA and CDR2 as YSYEKL. The cysteine opens and the phenylalanine closes a CDR3 of 13 amino acids. Only the CDR3 DNA is retained, 39 bases long and in frame from the first base. Trimming takes 4 bases from V and 7 bases from J, and the germline ends sit 12 bases apart. The paper's findings and limits, for the study overall: Sample size was not statistically predetermined, and blinding of investigators to group allocation was not performed. Ophthalmopathy was separated from stable hyperthyroidism by a 13 V-J signature model, with 85% to 90% sensitivity and 81% to 82% specificity obtained in cross-validation and 80%/75% obtained in testing. Blood samples also contained most of the expanded thyroid clonotypes (frequency above 0.001), which suggests that blood repertoires may reflect thyroid immune responses. In validation, the model predicted progression to ophthalmopathy a median of approximately 6.3 months before onset, with 70% to 71% sensitivity and just under 75% specificity.

Amplification of TCR beta CDR3 regions was carried out from RNA transcripts. For the first round of RT-PCR on the TCR CDR3, the HTBI primer set was used together with the Qiagen OneStep RT-PCR kit. Libraries were constructed in a second round of multiplex PCR, after which size selection and purification were performed. The libraries were sequenced on an Illumina HiSeq2000 using paired-end 100 bp reads. On the study's bioinformatics: SOAPnuke was used to process the raw data, removing reads that contained adapters or uncalled bases, had a mean Phred below 15, or lacked an exact match to the constant primer or identifier. COPE v1.2.5 was used to merge the high-quality paired reads, and each unique nucleotide sequence was defined as a clonotype. MiTCR v1.1 was used to align the clonotypes against IMGT TRBV, TRBD and TRBJ reference segments. The analysis was restricted to V-J combinations with a frequency above 0.0001, which together covered 99.2% of the repertoires. A TCS score was defined as the ratio between F50 (clonal expansion) and ExV (chaos), using BLOSUM62-based TCRdist between CDR3 peptides within each V-J. Welch's t-statistics and random forest reduced approximately 520 V-J features to some 14, which were used in a naive Bayes classifier (R e1071). TCRdb reanalyzed the raw reads on its own, using fastp at Q25 for trimming and MiXCR for clone calling, and kept in-frame beta chains. Under each unique CDR3 protein, matching rows form one entry showing the most common genes and DNA. None of the V and J calls come from the authors' own analysis; TCRdb made them. In this sample the table shows 350,000 to 400,000 distinct CDR3 sequences, 14% to 15% of which occur a single time. The ten largest clones represent approximately 30% of the sample.

A patient counted as having stable Graves' hyperthyroidism if no progression to ophthalmopathy occurred over 18 months of follow-up. Hyperthyroidism patients were newly diagnosed, had a disease duration of under 2 months, and were aged 18 to 65 years. Patients with uncontrolled infections, other autoimmune diseases, pregnancy or lactation were excluded. Clinical symptoms, serum thyroxine and TRAb, thyroid ultrasound, and orbital computed tomography formed the basis for the diagnoses. PBMCs were isolated from about 10 ml of fresh peripheral blood by Ficoll-Paque density gradient centrifugation. Trizol reagent was used to extract total RNA, and RNA quality was then checked on an Agilent 2100 Bioanalyzer.

The chain joins TRBV4-1 to TRBJ2-3; the D gene lacks a confident call. This clonotype was obtained from a woman aged 25 to 39 with Graves' hyperthyroidism. Material: blood. The DNA sequence is given as TGCGCCAGCAGCCCCGTCGTAGACAATACGCAGTATTTT. The encoded protein is CASSPVVDNTQYF.